Detailed here is one T cell receptor (beta chain). Its antigen is unidentified. This sample is drawn from a study of cytomegalovirus exposure and HLA in healthy donors. The study's findings and limits: Follow-up analysis found HLA locus-dependent TCR association rates, highest for DRB1 and lowest for HLA-C. The investigators catalogued some 150 TCR beta chains as cytomegalovirus-associated.

It was with 60 Vbeta and 13 Jbeta primers that the PCR ran. Repertoires were generated with immunoSEQ multiplex PCR, while TCRdb's copy carries only in-frame clones and drops some. Of some 130,000 clones listed, about 74% are singletons. CDR1 is SNHLY, CDR2 FYNNEI, per germline. CDR3 length: 15 residues. J was trimmed by 3 bases and V by 6 bases; bases with no gene match: 7. The V gene is TRBV2, the J gene TRBJ2-3; TRBD2 agrees at 9 bases. Material: PBMCs. The receptor comes from a man aged 30 to 45 in good health and CMV-seronegative. DNA for the CDR3: TGTGCCAGCAGGGTAGCGGGAGCTGGAACAGATACGCAGTATTTT. Its translation is CASRVAGAGTDTQYF.